This TCR beta chain was recovered during a study of T cells after yellow fever vaccination (dated by TCRdb to about 2019). Broadly, across the study: The SMART-Seq v4 Ultra Low Input RNA kit was used to prepare libraries from fractions with low cell numbers. Two healthy male donors, one aged 18 to 30 and one aged 30 to 40 years, were included in the cohort. Blood was collected at multiple timepoints before and after primary and secondary immunization, and bulk PBMC replicates and cell subsets were isolated. Bulk TCR alpha and beta repertoires were sequenced longitudinally to track T-cell clones before and after primary and booster YFV17D yellow fever vaccination. Overall results and qualifications from the work: Because abundant contaminating clonotypes from the bulk population could be contained in FACS-sorted repertoires, computational filtering was required. The study included only a couple of donors, which limits how far the findings can be generalized. Compared with the primary T-cell response, the secondary T-cell response was faster but weaker, reaching its peak on day 5 rather than on day 15. After the booster, most clones that had expanded after primary vaccination were detected again (around 97% of CD4 and about 88% of CD8), suggesting broad maintenance of memory. A small fraction of clonotypes showed up in both the CD4 and CD8 compartments, probably as a result of convergent recombination.

A remark on this clonotype: Its target antigen remains unknown. No per-base quality is available; no much larger clone lies one base away.

The CDR3 covers 12 residues, taking in both the cysteine and the phenylalanine. CDR3 DNA only is kept here, 36 bases in frame from base 1. A distance of 6 bases separates the germline ends of V and J, which lose 3 bases and 9 bases respectively. CDR1 and CDR2 are read off the germline V gene as LGHNA and YSLEER. Synthesis of TCR cDNA relied on 5'RACE template switching, a step that introduced a universal primer site along with unique molecular identifiers. Priming for cDNA synthesis came from both the TCR alpha and TCR beta constant segments. Library amplification used two PCR steps, and the second PCR step added sample barcodes and sequencing adapters. Sequencing of libraries was done on Illumina HiSeq 2500 (2x100 bp) or NovaSeq (2x150 bp). Under the source paper's analysis protocol: MIGEC handled demultiplexing of reads and collapsing into UMI consensus sequences, while MiXCR performed V(D)J alignment. Vaccine-responding clonotypes were identified with edgeR using replicate PBMC samples, with FDR below 0.01 and a log2 fold change above 5 up to day 15 being required. Each bulk clonotype received a CD4 or CD8 identity based on whether the sequenced CD4 or CD8 repertoire contained that clonotype at higher abundance. The public reads were reprocessed in TCRdb via fastp at Q25 and MiXCR, keeping in-frame beta chains. Each entry is one CDR3 protein sequence, shown with its most common DNA and genes. TCRdb's processing, not the authors', yielded these V and J calls. Here the sample has about 510,000 distinct CDR3 sequences; roughly 22% occur a single time. About a sixth of the sample goes to the ten largest clones.

The intended sense of this specimen's treatment or condition label: live attenuated yellow fever vaccine strain. At each blood-draw timepoint, two biological replicates of bulk PBMCs were obtained. A standard Ficoll-Paque protocol was used to isolate PBMCs from peripheral blood. TriZol was used to extract RNA from bulk PBMCs, from CD4 and CD8 fractions, and from dextramer-positive and dextramer-negative fractions. This chain joins TRBV4-3 to TRBJ1-6; the D gene cannot be named for sure. The sequenced sample was PBMCs, obtained approximately 22 days after the first yellow fever vaccination. The receptor's source is a man between 18 and 29 years old who received the YFV17D yellow fever vaccine. The DNA is as follows: TGCGCCAGCAGCCATGGGAGTTCACCCCTCCACTTT. It is translated as CASSHGSSPLHF.